Listed here are 25 T cell receptor beta chains from one sample, sequenced in a study of cytotoxic CD8 clonotypes in ibrutinib-treated CLL. Data came from immunoSEQ multiplex PCR; TCRdb stores just in-frame clones and leaves some out. This table has around 310,000 clones, about 77% appearing once. This specimen was PBMCs, taken before ibrutinib treatment. All receptors derive from a human donor with chronic lymphocytic leukemia.

J is TRBJ1-5 and V is TRBV11-2; 10 positions match TRBD1. The CDR3 sequence is 16 residues long. From germline, CDR1 is SGHAT and CDR2 FQNNGV. V dropped 5 bases and J dropped 9; count of bases not matched to a gene: 13. This CDR3 reads CASSVGTGVSLWPQHF. DNA for the CDR3: TGTGCCAGCAGCGTCGGGACAGGGGTTTCGTTGTGGCCCCAGCATTTT.

This chain joins TRBV19 and TRBJ1-2; D uncertain. Looked up from germline, CDR1 is LNHDA and CDR2 is SQIVND (reference sequence). V dropped 6 bases and J dropped 4 bases, with 6 bases sitting between them. CDR3 length: 11 amino acids. CDR3 in amino acids: CASRVSYGYTF. CDR3 DNA: TGTGCCAGTAGAGTAAGCTATGGCTACACCTTC. The full variable domain, completed using reference TRBV19 and TRBJ1-2, is DGGITQSPKYLFRKEGQNVTLSCEQNLNHDAMYWYRQDPGQGLRLIYYSQIVNDFQKGDIAEGYSVSREKKESFPLTVTSAQKNPTAFYLCASRVSYGYTFGSGTRLTVV.

The V and J genes are TRBV30 and TRBJ1-2; D is unresolved. CDR1 is GTSNPN and CDR2 is SVGIG in the germline V gene (reference sequence). With 0 bases removed from V and 0 bases from J, the gap between germline ends came to 11 bases. There are 15 residues in the CDR3. CDR3 residues: CAWSVDLTANYGYTF. The CDR3 nucleotides are TGTGCCTGGAGTGTAGACCTTACGGCTAACTATGGCTACACCTTC.

The chain links TRBV18 to TRBJ2-7; 11 nucleotides match TRBD2. V lost 3 bases to trimming and J lost 3 bases; unmatched junction nucleotides: 7. The CDR3 contains 16 residues. The V gene's germline CDR1 is KGHSH and CDR2 LQKENI. The CDR3 coding sequence is TGTGCCAGCTCACCGCTAGCGGGAGGTTTTGGCTACGAGCAGTACTTC. It codes for CASSPLAGGFGYEQYF.

V usage is TRBV7-9 and J usage is TRBJ2-2; D not certain. V lost 4 bases to trimming and J lost 5 bases, with 11 bases between them. CDR1 and CDR2 from the germline V gene are SEHNR and FQNEAQ (reference sequence). The CDR3 is 14 residues long. The CDR3 reads CASSSQLGTGELFF. The CDR3 nucleotides are TGTGCCAGCAGCTCACAACTCGGGACCGGGGAGCTGTTTTTT.

The rearrangement uses TRBV19 and TRBJ1-1; 8 bases line up with TRBD1. The length of the CDR3 is 15 residues. With V trimmed by 1 base and J by 7 bases, 8 bases remained unmatched. Germline CDR1 and CDR2: LNHDA and SQIVND (reference sequence). The CDR3 region is CASSIVAGGPREAFF. The CDR3 region has the DNA TGTGCCAGTAGTATAGTGGCAGGGGGCCCTCGTGAAGCTTTCTTT.

This clone came up once. The V and J genes are TRBV4-2 and TRBJ2-1; maybe TRBD2 (5 bases). The CDR3 extends over 14 amino acids. Deletions cut 3 bases from V and 6 bases from J, with 12 bases between. The germline V gene has CDR1 LGHNA and CDR2 YNFKEQ. This CDR3 is CASSHPRGSNEQFF. CDR3 DNA sequence: TGTGCCAGCAGCCATCCCCGAGGGTCCAATGAGCAGTTCTTC.

This chain links TRBV6-5 with TRBJ2-7; 7 bases are shared with TRBD1. Germline V gene sequence: CDR1 MNHEY, CDR2 SVGAGI. The CDR3 is 13 amino acids. Unmatched junction bases numbered 8, after V lost 5 bases and J lost 7 bases. Here the CDR3 DNA reads TGTGCCAGCAGTGGACAGGCCGCAGGAGAGCAGTACTTC. It specifies CASSGQAAGEQYF.

V is TRBV27 and J is TRBJ2-7; no reliable D call. The CDR3 extends over 14 amino acids. Germline values: CDR1 MNHEY, CDR2 SMNVEV (reference sequence). V lost 5 bases and J lost 4, with 15 bases in between. CDR3 bases: TGTGCCAGCAGTCTCGGCGGACGGAAATACGAGCAGTACTTC. It codes for CASSLGGRKYEQYF.

The chain employs TRBV6-1 and TRBJ1-1, with 9 bases matching TRBD1. J lost 6 bases, V lost 0 bases, and 11 bases had no gene match. CDR1 is MNHNS and CDR2 is SASEGT in the germline V gene. The CDR3 is made up of 17 amino acids. The CDR3 DNA follows: TGTGCCAGCAGTGAAGCACTTGACAGGGGGAAAAGCGCTGAAGCTTTCTTT. Translation: CASSEALDRGKSAEAFF.

This clone was seen just once. The CDR3 region is CASSSIAGTYEQYF. The CDR3 coding sequence is TGTGCCAGCAGCTCCATAGCGGGGACCTACGAGCAGTACTTC. The rearrangement joins TRBV13 to TRBJ2-7, with 8 bases fitting TRBD2. This CDR3 is 14 amino acids long. Germline CDR1 and CDR2: PRHDT and FYEKMQ (reference sequence). J lost 2 bases, V lost 4 bases, and 4 bases had no gene match. The variable domain in full, completed from reference TRBV13 and TRBJ2-7, reads AAGVIQSPRHLIKEKRETATLKCYPIPRHDTVYWYQQGPGQDPQFLISFYEKMQSDKGSIPDRFSAQQFSDYHSELNMSSLELGDSALYFCASSSIAGTYEQYFGPGTRLTVT.

Only a few counts were recorded for this clone. The rearrangement joins TRBV7-9 to TRBJ1-2; possible D gene TRBD1, 5 bases. CDR3 length equals 14 residues. Germline CDR1 is SEHNR and CDR2 is FQNEAQ (reference sequence). V was pared by 8 bases and J by 8 bases, with 21 bases between. The CDR3 reads CASGSGFGAGGYTF. The CDR3 coding sequence is TGTGCCAGCGGATCAGGATTTGGGGCCGGAGGCTACACCTTC.

This clone occurred a few times. This sequence joins TRBV7-8 and TRBJ1-2, with D perhaps matching TRBD1 (5 bases). Germline values: CDR1 SGHVS, CDR2 FQNEAQ. This CDR3 contains 12 residues. V dropped 6 bases and J dropped 2 bases, with 7 bases sitting between them. CDR3 nucleotide sequence: TGTGCCAGCAGAGCAGGGAACTATGGCTACACCTTC. Encoded protein: CASRAGNYGYTF. The entire variable domain, with the rest obtained from reference TRBV7-8 and TRBJ1-2, is as follows: GAGVSQSPRYKVAKRGQDVALRCDPISGHVSLFWYQQALGQGPEFLTYFQNEAQLDKSGLPSDRFFAERPEGSVSTLKIQRTQQEDSAVYLCASRAGNYGYTFGSGTRLTVV.

The chain uses TRBV6-5 and TRBJ2-5; D gene ambiguous. CDR3 length: 12 residues. Germline CDR1 MNHEY, CDR2 SVGAGI. V was cut by 5 bases and J by 4 bases, with 8 bases left in between. This CDR3 reads CASSKARETQYF. CDR3 nucleotide sequence: TGTGCCAGCAGTAAGGCAAGAGAGACCCAGTACTTC.

This clone was counted between two and nine times. The CDR3 nucleotides read TGTGCCAGCAGCTTGGATCCCACAGATACGCAGTATTTT. This gives the protein CASSLDPTDTQYF. The chain has TRBV5-4 and TRBJ2-3; no clear D. The V end lost 0 bases, the J end lost 2 bases, and 4 bases lay between the germline ends. CDR1 is SGHNT and CDR2 is YYREEE in the germline V gene (reference sequence). This CDR3 has 13 amino acids. Full variable domain (remainder filled in from reference TRBV5-4 and TRBJ2-3): ETGVTQSPTHLIKTRGQQVTLRCSSQSGHNTVSWYQQALGQGPQFIFQYYREEENGRGNFPPRFSGLQFPNYSSELNVNALELDDSALYLCASSLDPTDTQYFGPGTRLTVL.

V gene TRBV9 combines with J gene TRBJ1-2, with a weak D call TRBD1 (6 bases). CDR3 length equals 14 residues. Germline V CDR1 and CDR2: SGDLS, YYNGEE. V dropped 3 bases and J dropped 6 bases, with 15 bases sitting between them. CDR3 sequence: CASSAPGERDGYTF. DNA for the CDR3: TGTGCCAGCAGCGCGCCAGGGGAACGGGATGGCTACACCTTC.

Here the CDR3 reads CASSAGLALVQYF. CDR3 nucleotide sequence: TGTGCCAGCAGCGCGGGACTAGCTTTGGTGCAGTACTTC. The chain combines TRBV9 with TRBJ2-7, with 9 positions matching TRBD2. In germline, CDR1 is SGDLS, CDR2 YYNGEE. CDR3 size: 13 residues. The V segment lost 3 bases and the J segment 9 bases; nucleotides outside the gene matches: 7.

This clone was counted a few times. The chain links TRBV20-1 to TRBJ2-7; tentatively, D is TRBD1 (5 bases). Trimming took 0 bases from V and 12 from J, leaving 12 bases between them. The germline V gene has CDR1 DFQATT and CDR2 SNEGSKA (reference sequence). The CDR3 totals 11 residues. The CDR3 DNA reads as TGCAGTGCTAGAGATGAAGGGGTCCTGTACTTC. Its translation: CSARDEGVLYF.

V gene TRBV30 combines with J gene TRBJ2-5; D is unclear. The CDR3 contains 13 residues. Germline V CDR1 and CDR2: GTSNPN, SVGIG (reference sequence). The ends were cut back, 2 bases at V and 2 bases at J, with 9 bases in the middle. The DNA of the CDR3 is TGTGCCTGGAGTCTCCAGGTGCAAGAGACCCAGTACTTC. It encodes CAWSLQVQETQYF.

This rearrangement joins TRBV5-4 to TRBJ1-1; TRBD1 is a possible D gene (5 bases). Germline V CDR1 and CDR2: SGHNT, YYREEE (reference sequence). Trimming stripped 0 bases from V and 5 bases from J, with 11 bases between. This CDR3 spans 14 amino acids. The CDR3 protein is CASSLGQGRTEAFF. The CDR3 coding sequence is TGTGCCAGCAGCTTGGGGCAGGGACGGACTGAAGCTTTCTTT.

Remarks on this clone: No DNA is shown, since the ends of the CDR3 on it are uncertain; the CDR3 is the one TCRdb lists. The chain couples TRBV30 to TRBJ2-1. The length of the CDR3 is 13 amino acids, counting both ends. Germline V gene lookup returns CDR1 GTSNPN and CDR2 SVGIG (reference sequence). The CDR3: CAAARDIRHEQFF.

The chain joins TRBV9 to TRBJ1-2; D gene unclear. The CDR3 is made up of 12 amino acids. Germline CDR1 and CDR2: SGDLS and YYNGEE. V was clipped by 3 bases and J by 5 bases, with 8 bases between them. The CDR3 sequence is CASSAQQYGYTF. The CDR3 DNA reads TGTGCCAGCAGCGCCCAACAGTATGGCTACACCTTC. The full variable domain, its missing parts supplied by reference TRBV9 and TRBJ1-2, is DSGVTQTPKHLITATGQRVTLRCSPRSGDLSVYWYQQSLDQGLQFLIQYYNGEERAKGNILERFSAQQFPDLHSELNLSSLELGDSALYFCASSAQQYGYTFGSGTRLTVV.

The J gene is TRBJ2-7, the V gene TRBV6-5; D may be TRBD1 (6 bases). Per the germline V gene, CDR1 is MNHEY and CDR2 is SVGAGI. The CDR3 covers 14 residues. V dropped 2 bases and J dropped 5 bases, with 13 bases sitting between them. CDR3: CASSYGRTDNEQYF. The CDR3 DNA follows: TGTGCCAGCAGTTACGGCAGGACAGATAACGAGCAGTACTTC.

This chain links TRBV5-1 with TRBJ2-7; 9 bases are shared with TRBD1. Germline CDR1 is SGHRS and CDR2 is YFSETQ. The CDR3 loop spans 13 amino acids. V lost 6 bases to trimming and J lost 3 bases; unmatched junction nucleotides: 4. CDR3 coding DNA: TGCGCCAGCAAGGGACAGGGCTTCTACGAGCAGTACTTC. Translation gives CASKGQGFYEQYF.

This clone was seen more than once but under ten times. The chain links TRBV9 to TRBJ2-1; no reliable D call. CDR1 and CDR2 (germline): SGDLS, YYNGEE. V was trimmed by 0 bases and J by 0 bases, leaving 7 bases between them. The CDR3 has 15 residues. The CDR3: CASSVGWGSYNEQFF. For the CDR3, the DNA is TGTGCCAGCAGCGTAGGGTGGGGCTCCTACAATGAGCAGTTCTTC. Full variable domain (missing parts from reference TRBV9 and TRBJ2-1): DSGVTQTPKHLITATGQRVTLRCSPRSGDLSVYWYQQSLDQGLQFLIQYYNGEERAKGNILERFSAQQFPDLHSELNLSSLELGDSALYFCASSVGWGSYNEQFFGPGTRLTVL.